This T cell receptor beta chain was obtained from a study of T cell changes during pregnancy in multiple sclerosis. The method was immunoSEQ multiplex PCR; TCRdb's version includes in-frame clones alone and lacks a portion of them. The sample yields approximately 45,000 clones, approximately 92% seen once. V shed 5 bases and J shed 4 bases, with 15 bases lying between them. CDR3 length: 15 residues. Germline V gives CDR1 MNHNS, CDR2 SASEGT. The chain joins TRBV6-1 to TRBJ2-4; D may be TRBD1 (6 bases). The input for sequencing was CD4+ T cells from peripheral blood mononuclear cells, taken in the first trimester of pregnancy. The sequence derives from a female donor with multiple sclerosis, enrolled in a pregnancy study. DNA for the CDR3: TGTGCCAGCAGTAAGGACAGAGTTTCTAAAAACATTCAGTACTTC. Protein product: CASSKDRVSKNIQYF.